This T cell receptor (beta chain) is drawn from a study of graft-versus-host responses after intestinal transplantation. Across the whole study: Induction with anti-thymocyte globulin, then tacrolimus and steroids for about 3 years, was given to all recipients.

Concerning this clone: Its antigen is currently unknown.

Data came from immunoSEQ multiplex PCR; TCRdb stores just in-frame clones and leaves some out. In the table there are nearly 100,000 clones, 75% to 95% of which are singletons. General observations from the study: GvH clones appeared in recipient marrow, some first in ileum or blood. Those patients showing graft-donor T cell macrochimerism displayed high graft-versus-host to host-versus-graft clonal ratios in allografts. Levels of circulating GvH clones at their peak were associated with early post-transplant HvG declines.

CDR3 length equals 14 residues. Trimming removed 7 bases at V and 0 bases at J, with 16 bases between. Germline loops: CDR1 SQVTM, CDR2 ANQGSEA. The receptor's source is a human patient who received an intestinal transplant, so some T cells may come from the graft donor. The V call is TRBV29-1, the J call TRBJ2-7, with D possibly being TRBD2 (6 bases). Material: PBMCs, obtained around 68 weeks after intestinal transplant. CDR3 residues: CSAGRGSSSYEQYF. The CDR3 nucleotides are TGCAGCGCTGGTCGGGGGAGTAGCTCCTACGAGCAGTACTTC.